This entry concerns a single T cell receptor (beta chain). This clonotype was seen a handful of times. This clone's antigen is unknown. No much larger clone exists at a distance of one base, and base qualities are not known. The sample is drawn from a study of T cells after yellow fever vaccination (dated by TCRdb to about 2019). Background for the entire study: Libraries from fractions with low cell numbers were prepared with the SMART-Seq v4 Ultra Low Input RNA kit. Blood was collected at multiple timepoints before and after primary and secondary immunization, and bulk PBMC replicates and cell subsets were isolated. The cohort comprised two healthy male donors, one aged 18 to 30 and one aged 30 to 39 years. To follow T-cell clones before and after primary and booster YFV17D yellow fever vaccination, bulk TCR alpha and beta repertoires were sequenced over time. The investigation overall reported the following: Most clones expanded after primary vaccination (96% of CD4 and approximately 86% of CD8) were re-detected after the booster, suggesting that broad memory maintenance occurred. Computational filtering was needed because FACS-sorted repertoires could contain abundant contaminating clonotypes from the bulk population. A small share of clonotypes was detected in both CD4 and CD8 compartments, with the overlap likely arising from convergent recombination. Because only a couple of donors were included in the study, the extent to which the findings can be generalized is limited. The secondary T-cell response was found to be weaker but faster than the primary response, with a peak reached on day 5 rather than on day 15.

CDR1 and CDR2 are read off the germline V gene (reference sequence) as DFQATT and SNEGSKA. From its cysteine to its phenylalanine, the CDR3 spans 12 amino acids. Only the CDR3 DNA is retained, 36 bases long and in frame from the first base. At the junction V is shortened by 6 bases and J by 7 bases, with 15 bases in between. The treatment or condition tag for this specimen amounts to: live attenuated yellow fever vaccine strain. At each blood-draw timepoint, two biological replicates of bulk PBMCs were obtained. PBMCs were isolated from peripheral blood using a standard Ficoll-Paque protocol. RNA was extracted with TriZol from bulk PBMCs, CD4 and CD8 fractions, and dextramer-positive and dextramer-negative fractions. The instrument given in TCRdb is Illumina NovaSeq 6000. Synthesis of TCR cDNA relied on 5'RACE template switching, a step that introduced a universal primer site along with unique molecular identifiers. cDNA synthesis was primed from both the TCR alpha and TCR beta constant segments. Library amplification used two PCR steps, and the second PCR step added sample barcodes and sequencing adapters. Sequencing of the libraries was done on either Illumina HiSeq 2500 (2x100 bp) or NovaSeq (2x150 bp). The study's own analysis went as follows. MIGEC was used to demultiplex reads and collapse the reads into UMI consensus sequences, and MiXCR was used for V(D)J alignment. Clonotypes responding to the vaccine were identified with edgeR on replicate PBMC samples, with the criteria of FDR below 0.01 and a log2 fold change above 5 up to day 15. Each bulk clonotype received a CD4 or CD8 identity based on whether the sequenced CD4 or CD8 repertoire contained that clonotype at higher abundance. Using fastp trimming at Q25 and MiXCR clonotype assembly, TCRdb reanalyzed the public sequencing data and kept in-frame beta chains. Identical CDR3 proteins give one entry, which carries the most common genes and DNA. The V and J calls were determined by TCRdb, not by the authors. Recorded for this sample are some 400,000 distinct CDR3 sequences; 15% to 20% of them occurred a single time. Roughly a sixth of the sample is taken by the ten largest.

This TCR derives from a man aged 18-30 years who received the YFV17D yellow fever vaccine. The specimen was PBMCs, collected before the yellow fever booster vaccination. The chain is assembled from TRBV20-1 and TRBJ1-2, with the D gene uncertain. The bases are TGCAGTGCCCCTCCGCCCGGGTCTGGCTACACCTTC. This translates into CSAPPPGSGYTF.